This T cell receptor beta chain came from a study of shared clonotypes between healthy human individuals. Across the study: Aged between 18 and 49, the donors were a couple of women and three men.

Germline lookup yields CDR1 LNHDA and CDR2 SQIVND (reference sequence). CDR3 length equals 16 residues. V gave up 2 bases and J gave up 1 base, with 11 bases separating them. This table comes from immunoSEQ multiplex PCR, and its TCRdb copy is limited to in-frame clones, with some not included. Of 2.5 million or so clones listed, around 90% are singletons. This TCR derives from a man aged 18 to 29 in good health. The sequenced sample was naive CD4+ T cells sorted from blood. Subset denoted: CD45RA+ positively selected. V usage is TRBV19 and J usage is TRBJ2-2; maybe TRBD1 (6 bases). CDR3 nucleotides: TGTGCCAGTAGTATATCGGGGACATTGAACACCGGGGAGCTGTTTTTT. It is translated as CASSISGTLNTGELFF.